This is a list of T cell receptor beta chains from one sample in a study of a mutant IDH1 vaccine in newly diagnosed glioma. The table came from immunoSEQ multiplex PCR; TCRdb's copy has only in-frame clones and leaves some out. The sample consists of tens of thousands of clones, under 90% of them appearing once. For these receptors, no antigen is known. The sample in question was PBMCs, obtained from a glioma patient whose treatment included an IDH1 peptide vaccine. The receptors stem from a middle-aged man with glioma. CDR3s include the opening cysteine and the closing phenylalanine or tryptophan. Fields, in order: clone size, V gene, D gene, J gene, CDR3 DNA, CDR3 protein. D genes are given only for firm matches. The listing skips clone size in some rows; elsewhere it reads once, few, many or a size class.

-	TRBV5-1	TRBD2	TRBJ2-3	TGCGCCAGCAGCTTGGGTCTAGCGGGGCCCACAGATACGCAGTATTTT	CASSLGLAGPTDTQYF
-	TRBV18	-	TRBJ2-7	TGTGCCAGCTCACCAGTAAAGACCTACGAGCAGTACTTC	CASSPVKTYEQYF
-	TRBV25-1	TRBD1	TRBJ1-1	TGTGCCAGCAGTGAATACGACAGGGGTTTGCCAGCTTTCTTT	CASSEYDRGLPAFF
-	TRBV5-8	-	TRBJ1-1	TGTGCCAGCATAGAGGGGCCCTCCCCTACTGAAGCTTTCTTT	CASIEGPSPTEAFF
-	TRBV7-3	-	TRBJ2-1	TGTGCCAGCAGCTCCTCCTACAGCGCCCCGAAGCAGTTCTTC	CASSSSYSAPKQFF
-	TRBV4-2	-	TRBJ2-7	TGTGCCAGCAGCCCCATATCCCAGGGACGATCTTACGAGCAGTACTTC	CASSPISQGRSYEQYF
-	TRBV27	-	TRBJ2-7	TGTGCCAGCAGTTTTGGGCGGGGGCTAAGCTCCTACGAGCAGTACTTC	CASSFGRGLSSYEQYF
once	TRBV5-1	TRBD1	TRBJ2-2	TGCGCCAGCAGCCCCAGGACAGGGGTGGACACCGGGGAGCTGTTTTTT	CASSPRTGVDTGELFF
-	TRBV9	-	TRBJ2-1	TGTGCCAGCAGCGTAGAAGGGACCTTACACAATGAGCAGTTCTTC	CASSVEGTLHNEQFF
-	TRBV5-1	-	TRBJ1-3	TGCGCCAGCAGCTTGGCCGGATTCTCTGGAAACACCATATATTTT	CASSLAGFSGNTIYF
-	TRBV5-4	-	TRBJ1-5	TGTGCCAGCACTAATGAACAGGGCTGGAGCAATCAGCCCCAGCATTTT	CASTNEQGWSNQPQHF
-	TRBV29-1	TRBD2	TRBJ2-3	TGCAGCGTTGATGCGGGGGGAGCAGATACGCAGTATTTT	CSVDAGGADTQYF
-	TRBV2	-	TRBJ1-4	TGTGCCAGCAGTGTATTTTCCAACCGGAATGAAAAACTGTTTTTT	CASSVFSNRNEKLFF
-	TRBV6-5	TRBD1	TRBJ1-2	TGTGCCAGCAGTTACTCAGAGACAGGGAAAAGGAGCGGCTACACCTTC	CASSYSETGKRSGYTF
-	TRBV5-1	-	TRBJ2-5	TGCGCCAGCAGCTTGGCGACTACCAAAGAGACCCAGTACTTC	CASSLATTKETQYF
once	TRBV5-4	-	TRBJ1-2	TGTGCCAGCAGCTTGGAGACAGCAAACTATGGCTACACCTTC	CASSLETANYGYTF
once	TRBV5-1	-	TRBJ1-6	TGCGCCAGCAGCTTCGACATGACCCTTGGGCCCCTCCACTTT	CASSFDMTLGPLHF
-	TRBV4-1	TRBD1	TRBJ1-3	TGCGCCAGCAGCAACCGACAGGGCTCTGGAAACACCATATATTTT	CASSNRQGSGNTIYF
-	TRBV29-1	TRBD1	TRBJ2-1	TGCAGCGTTGATAGGGGGCAGTATGAGCAGTTCTTC	CSVDRGQYEQFF
-	TRBV4-1	TRBD2	TRBJ2-1	TGCGCCAGCAGCCAGGAGATAGCGGGGGCCTACAATGAGCAGTTCTTC	CASSQEIAGAYNEQFF
few	TRBV2	TRBD1	TRBJ2-2	TGTGCCAGCAGTCGAACAGGGGCCGGGGAGCTGTTTTTT	CASSRTGAGELFF
-	TRBV2	-	TRBJ2-3	TGTGCCAGCAGTAGCGGAACTTCAGATACGCAGTATTTT	CASSSGTSDTQYF
-	TRBV30	-	TRBJ1-3	TGTGCCCTAACAGGGAAAGTAAGAAACACCATATATTTT	CALTGKVRNTIYF
-	TRBV30	TRBD1	TRBJ1-2	TGTGCCTGGATAGGACAGGGGCCGCCTTATGGCTACACCTTC	CAWIGQGPPYGYTF
-	TRBV2	-	TRBJ1-5	TGTGCCAGCAGTGATAATTTTCGGCTCAATCAGCCCCAGCATTTT	CASSDNFRLNQPQHF
-	TRBV18	TRBD1	TRBJ1-6	TGTGCCAGCTCACCACGCCTCCCGGGACAGGGGGCTTCTGATTCACCCCTCCACTTT	CASSPRLPGQGASDSPLHF
-	TRBV6-6	-	TRBJ1-4	TGTGCCAGCGCCCAGAAGGGGAGCTGGTTTTTT	CASAQKGSWFF
-	TRBV30	-	TRBJ2-1	TGTGCCTGGGAATCAACACCGGGACACGGGAAGTTCTTC	CAWESTPGHGKFF
-	TRBV19	-	TRBJ2-7	TGTGCCAGTCAACAGGTGCAATCTCGGGAGCAGTACTTC	CASQQVQSREQYF
-	TRBV5-1	TRBD1	TRBJ2-1	TGCGCCAGCAGCTTGGACAGGGGGCCATTAGTTGAGCAGTTCTTC	CASSLDRGPLVEQFF
-	TRBV28	-	TRBJ1-5	TGTGCCAGCAGTCCTCAGGCATGGGCCCAGCATTTT	CASSPQAWAQHF
once	TRBV5-1	-	TRBJ2-3	TGCGCCAGCAGCTTGGGCAGCTACACAGATACGCAGTATTTT	CASSLGSYTDTQYF
-	TRBV27	-	TRBJ1-5	TGTGCCAGCAGTTCTAAGGGGGGATATCAGCCCCAGCATTTT	CASSSKGGYQPQHF
-	TRBV7-2	-	TRBJ1-1	TGTGCCAGCAGCCCGCGGGGGAACACTGAAGCTTTCTTT	CASSPRGNTEAFF
-	TRBV15	-	TRBJ2-1	TGTGCCACCAGCAGCGGCGAACCCTACAATGAGCAGTTCTTC	CATSSGEPYNEQFF
once	TRBV6-5	TRBD1	TRBJ2-7	TGTGCCAGCAGTTTTGGGACAGCGAGTTACGAGCAGTACTTC	CASSFGTASYEQYF
-	TRBV7-2	-	TRBJ1-1	TGTGCCAGCAGCTTATGGGGCGCGACCGGCTACACTGAAGCTTTCTTT	CASSLWGATGYTEAFF
-	TRBV7-8	-	TRBJ1-5	TGTGCCAGCAGCACTACAGCTGGGGAAAATCAGCCCCAGCATTTT	CASSTTAGENQPQHF